This T cell receptor (beta chain) was recovered during a study of spatial heterogeneity in lung cancer. The wider study: Counts of TCR transcripts in tumor regions tracked strongly with a T cell module score that came from matched bulk RNA-seq.

From the 5' RACE reads, TCRdb called clonotypes with MiXCR, one entry per CDR3 protein. Seen here are more than 6,000 distinct CDR3 sequences, less than 3.5% observed once, and the top ten hold 20% to 25%. Overall study results and limits: Higher tumor mutation counts went along with higher counts of expanded intratumoral alpha and beta TCRs.

Specified time point: sample taken at primary tumor resection. A total of some 70 untreated early-stage non-small cell lung cancer patients served as donors. Per germline, CDR1 LNHNV and CDR2 YYDKDF (reference sequence). V was pared by 4 bases and J by 6 bases, with 12 bases of the junction left unmatched. The CDR3 has 17 residues. This clonotype showed up just a few times. Its specificity is unknown. This specimen was lung tumor tissue, taken at surgery. The origin of this receptor is a male donor with early-stage non-small cell lung cancer. The chain uses TRBV15 and TRBJ2-2; TRBD1 matches 9 bases. The CDR3 is CATSMSGQGFFSGELFF. Here the CDR3 DNA reads TGTGCCACCAGCATGTCGGGACAGGGTTTTTTCTCCGGGGAGCTGTTTTTT.